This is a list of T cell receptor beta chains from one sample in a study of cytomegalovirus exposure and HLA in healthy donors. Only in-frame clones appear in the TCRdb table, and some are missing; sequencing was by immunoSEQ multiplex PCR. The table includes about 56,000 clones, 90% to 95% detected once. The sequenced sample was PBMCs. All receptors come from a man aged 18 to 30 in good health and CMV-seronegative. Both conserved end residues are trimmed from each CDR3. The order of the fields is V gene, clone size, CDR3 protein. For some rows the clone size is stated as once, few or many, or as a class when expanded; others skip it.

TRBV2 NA ASSETGLDTGELF
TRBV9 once ASSGERQGAYHEQY
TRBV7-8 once ASSIMDRGSYEQY
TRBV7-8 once ASSLARAGAAGPPSTDTQY
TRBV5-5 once ASSFRTSGESYEQY
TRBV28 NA ASSLVTSGRVNEQF
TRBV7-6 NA ASSLSGAGDYDTQY
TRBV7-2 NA ASSRAFQFRSSYEQY
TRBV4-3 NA ASSQDLGGRESSEKLF
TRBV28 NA ASSLGGTPLGAF
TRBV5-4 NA ASSSGLAGSYWGADTQY
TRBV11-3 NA ASSLELREGYYEQY
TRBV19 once ASSTVAGEGTDTQY
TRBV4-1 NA ASSQESEGEQY
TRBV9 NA ASSVTFSGRGQWNEQF
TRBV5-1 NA ASSLGQGEDTQY
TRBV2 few ASTRQGIDIQETQY
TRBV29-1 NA SVVEETNYGYT
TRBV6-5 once ASSYERKVNEKLF
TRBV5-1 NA ASTRDSGEKLF
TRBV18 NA ASSPQGLNTEAF
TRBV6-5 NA ASSEGGQQF
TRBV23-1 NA ASSQWSGGQGAPSYEQY
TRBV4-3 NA ASSQGFSGDRDTLNTEAF
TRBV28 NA ASSTQGSNQPQH
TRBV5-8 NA ASSPGIAHNEQF
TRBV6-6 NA ASSWGQRNEQY
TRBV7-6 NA ASSLVLAGGLNEQF
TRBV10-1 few ASSNYSYGYT
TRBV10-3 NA AISDRETSGRAIETQY
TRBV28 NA ASSRQSTDTQY
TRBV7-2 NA ASSLTSGVQETQY
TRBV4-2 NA ASSQERGLSTDTQY
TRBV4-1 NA ASSQEPGSYGYT
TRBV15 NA ATSSRGERGEQY
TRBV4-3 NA ASSQAGKSAKNIQY
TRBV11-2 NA ASRLTGEETGELF
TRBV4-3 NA ASSQDVQGWGYT
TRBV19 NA ASRAVLAGVAEQF
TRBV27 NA ASSLTRDRVRGTEAF
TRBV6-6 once ASSYEVAETQY
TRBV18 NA ASSARQANYGYT
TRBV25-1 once ASSYDRVSNTGELF
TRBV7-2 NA ASSPGQTQSGAQY